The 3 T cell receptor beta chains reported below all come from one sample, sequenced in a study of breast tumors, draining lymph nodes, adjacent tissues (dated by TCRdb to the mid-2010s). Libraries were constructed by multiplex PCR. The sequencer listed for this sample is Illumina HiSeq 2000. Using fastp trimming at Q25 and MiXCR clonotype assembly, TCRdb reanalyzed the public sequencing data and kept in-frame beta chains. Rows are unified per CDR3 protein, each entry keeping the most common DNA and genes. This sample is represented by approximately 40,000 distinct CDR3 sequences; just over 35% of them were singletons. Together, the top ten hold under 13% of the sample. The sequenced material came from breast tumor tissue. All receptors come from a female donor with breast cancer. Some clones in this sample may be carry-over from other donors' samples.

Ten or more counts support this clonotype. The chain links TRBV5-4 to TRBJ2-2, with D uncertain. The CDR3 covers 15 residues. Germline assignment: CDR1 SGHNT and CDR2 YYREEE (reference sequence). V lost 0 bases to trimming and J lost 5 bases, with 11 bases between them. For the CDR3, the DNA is TGTGCCAGCAGCTTGGAGCGTGGCCGTACCGGGGAGCTGTTTTTT. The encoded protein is CASSLERGRTGELFF.

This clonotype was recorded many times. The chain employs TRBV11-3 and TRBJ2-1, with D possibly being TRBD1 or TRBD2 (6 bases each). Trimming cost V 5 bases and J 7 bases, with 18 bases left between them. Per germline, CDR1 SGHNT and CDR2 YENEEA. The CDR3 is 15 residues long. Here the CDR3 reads CASSRQGLQGNEQFF. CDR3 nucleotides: TGTGCCAGCAGCCGGCAGGGACTTCAGGGGAATGAGCAGTTCTTC.

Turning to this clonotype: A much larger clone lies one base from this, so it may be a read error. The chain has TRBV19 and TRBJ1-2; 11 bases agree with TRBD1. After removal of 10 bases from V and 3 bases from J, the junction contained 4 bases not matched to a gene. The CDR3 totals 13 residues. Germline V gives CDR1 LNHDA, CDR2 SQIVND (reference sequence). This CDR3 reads CANRGQGDYGYTF. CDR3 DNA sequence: TGTGCCAATCGGGGACAGGGGGACTATGGCTACACCTTC. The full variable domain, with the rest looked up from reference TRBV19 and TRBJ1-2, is DGGITQSPKYLFRKEGQNVTLSCEQNLNHDAMYWYRQDPGQGLRLIYYSQIVNDFQKGDIAEGYSVSREKKESFPLTVTSAQKNPTAFYLCANRGQGDYGYTFGSGTRLTVV.